This entry lists 23 T cell receptor beta chains sequenced from one sample in a study of blood T cell repertoires in COVID-19. The protocol was immunoSEQ multiplex PCR, while the TCRdb copy is restricted to in-frame clones and leaves out a portion. This table has about 77,000 clones, roughly 78% appearing once. The sample comprised peripheral blood. These receptors were collected from a woman between 65 and 79 years old with acute or convalescent COVID-19.

The CDR3 DNA sequence: TGTGCCAGCAGTGACTGGAACACTGAAGCTTTCTTT. Amino acid sequence: CASSDWNTEAFF. V usage is TRBV2 and J usage is TRBJ1-1; D not resolved. The CDR3 is made up of 12 amino acids. V was pared by 3 bases and J by 1 base, with 3 bases between. Germline CDR1 and CDR2: SNHLY and FYNNEI.

This clone showed up just a few times. V is TRBV19 and J is TRBJ1-1; 8 positions agree with TRBD1. CDR3 length: 14 residues. Unmatched junction bases numbered 9, after V lost 6 bases and J lost 6 bases. Germline loops: CDR1 LNHDA, CDR2 SQIVND (reference sequence). In nucleotides, the CDR3 is TGTGCCAGTAGCTTCGACAGGGGAGGACCTGAAGCTTTCTTT. It encodes CASSFDRGGPEAFF.

The CDR3 bases are TGTGCCAGCAGTGGGGGCGGAGATACGCAGTATTTT. It yields the protein CASSGGGDTQYF. The chain combines TRBV12-3 or TRBV12-4 with TRBJ2-3; D may be TRBD1 (6 bases). Between the trimmed V and J ends, which lost 5 bases and 5 bases, there was a span of 8 bases. CDR3 length equals 12 residues.

The CDR3 protein is CASSPENGANVLTF. As DNA, the CDR3 is TGTGCCAGCAGCCCCGAGAATGGGGCCAACGTCCTGACTTTC. The gene calls are TRBV7-2 and TRBJ2-6; D gene uncertain. Trimming removed 5 bases at V and 3 bases at J, with 8 bases between. This CDR3 spans 14 amino acids. From germline, CDR1 is SGHTA and CDR2 FQGNSA.

The rearrangement uses TRBV6-1 and TRBJ2-1, with 7 bases identical to TRBD2. Germline V gene lookup returns CDR1 MNHNS and CDR2 SASEGT. V lost 4 bases, J lost 2 bases, and 8 bases stayed unmatched. The CDR3 contains 16 residues. This CDR3 is CASSVVPAGTYNEQFF. CDR3 bases: TGTGCCAGCAGTGTAGTGCCAGCGGGGACCTACAATGAGCAGTTCTTC.

The gene calls are TRBV27 and TRBJ2-3; TRBD1 agrees at 8 bases. Germline CDR1 and CDR2: MNHEY and SMNVEV (reference sequence). V gave up 1 base and J gave up 3 bases; unmatched junction bases: 9. This CDR3 has 17 residues. CDR3 nucleotide sequence: TGTGCCAGCAGTTTATGGGGCCTTGACAGGGGTACAGATACGCAGTATTTT. The encoded protein is CASSLWGLDRGTDTQYF.

The chain carries TRBV18 and TRBJ1-1; D call uncertain. V was cut by 4 bases and J by 1 base, with 10 bases left in between. The CDR3 consists of 14 residues. In germline, CDR1 is KGHSH, CDR2 LQKENI. The CDR3 nucleotides are TGTGCCAGCTCACTACGAGGGTCGAACACTGAAGCTTTCTTT. Amino acids: CASSLRGSNTEAFF.

This clone was recorded a few times. This chain connects TRBV19 to TRBJ1-5; a possible D gene is TRBD1 (5 bases). Germline-derived CDR1 and CDR2 are LNHDA and SQIVND (reference sequence). The CDR3 is made up of 12 amino acids. The V and J ends lost 7 bases and 7 bases respectively, with 11 bases between them. The CDR3 here is CASKQGLQPQHF. The CDR3 nucleotides read TGTGCCAGTAAGCAGGGTCTACAGCCCCAGCATTTT.

The chain's CDR3 is CASSLTQGAPYEQYF. CDR3 nucleotides: TGTGCCAGCTCACTGACACAGGGGGCGCCTTACGAGCAGTACTTC. The genes are TRBV18 and TRBJ2-7; 9 nucleotides match TRBD1. Unmatched junction bases numbered 8, after V lost 4 bases and J lost 4 bases. The CDR3 length is 15 residues. From germline, CDR1 is KGHSH and CDR2 LQKENI.

The V and J genes are TRBV13 and TRBJ2-3; 7 nucleotides line up with TRBD2. The V segment lost 5 bases and the J segment 1 base; nucleotides outside the gene matches: 6. Germline CDR1 reads PRHDT; CDR2 reads FYEKMQ (reference sequence). The CDR3 has 15 amino acids. This CDR3 reads CASSLPGGGTDTQYF. CDR3 nucleotides: TGTGCCAGCAGCCTCCCGGGGGGTGGCACAGATACGCAGTATTTT.

The chain joins TRBV24-1 to TRBJ2-3, with D unresolved. The germline V and J ends were trimmed by 7 bases and 6 bases, with 7 bases remaining between them. Germline lookup yields CDR1 KGHDR and CDR2 SFDVKD. CDR3 length equals 11 residues. The CDR3, as DNA: TGTGCCACCAGCTTCGGTGATACGCAGTATTTT. This gives the protein CATSFGDTQYF.

This chain uses TRBV7-2 with TRBJ1-1; a possible D gene is TRBD1 (5 bases). CDR3 length equals 15 residues. Trimming removed 5 bases from V and 1 base from J, with 14 bases in between. The germline V gene has CDR1 SGHTA and CDR2 FQGNSA. The CDR3 is CASSDDRWRNTEAFF. CDR3 nucleotide sequence: TGTGCCAGCAGCGATGACAGATGGAGGAACACTGAAGCTTTCTTT.

The J gene is TRBJ1-4, the V gene TRBV19; 9 bases map to TRBD1. The CDR3 consists of 17 residues. Germline CDR1 LNHDA, CDR2 SQIVND (reference sequence). V lost 4 bases, J lost 5 bases, and 11 bases stayed unmatched. The DNA for the CDR3 is TGTGCCAGTAGTACTCGACAGGGGGTGGAGGGGAATGAAAAACTGTTTTTT. This encodes CASSTRQGVEGNEKLFF.

This chain joins TRBV6-2 or TRBV6-3 and TRBJ2-3; 10 nucleotides agree with TRBD2. V lost 2 bases to trimming and J lost 6 bases; unmatched junction nucleotides: 11. This CDR3 has 17 amino acids. Germline loops: CDR1 MNHEY, CDR2 SVGEGT. CDR3 in amino acids: CASSYPSSGGALDTQYF. Written as DNA, the CDR3 is TGTGCCAGCAGTTACCCTTCGAGCGGGGGGGCCCTGGATACGCAGTATTTT.

On this clone: The same CDR3 is also encoded by other DNA sequences in this sample. This CDR3 is CASSPSTDTQYF. CDR3 nucleotides: TGTGCCAGCAGCCCCTCCACAGATACGCAGTATTTT. The chain carries TRBV7-2 and TRBJ2-3; no reliable D call. V lost 5 bases to trimming and J lost 2 bases, with 5 bases between them. Germline CDR1 SGHTA, CDR2 FQGNSA. This CDR3 is 12 amino acids long. Using reference TRBV7-2 and TRBJ2-3 for the parts outside the CDR3, the full variable domain is GAGVSQSPSNKVTEKGKDVELRCDPISGHTALYWYRQSLGQGLEFLIYFQGNSAPDKSGLPSDRFSAERTGGSVSTLTIQRTQQEDSAVYLCASSPSTDTQYFGPGTRLTVL.

The rearrangement joins TRBV7-3 to TRBJ2-7; 7 positions match TRBD2. Germline CDR1 and CDR2: SGHTA and FQGTGA. Trimming cost V 5 bases and J 3 bases; bases outside gene matches: 7. This CDR3 region has 14 residues. The CDR3 sequence: CASSLGAGDYEQYF. Written as DNA, the CDR3 is TGTGCCAGCAGCCTAGGGGCGGGGGACTACGAGCAGTACTTC.

J is TRBJ1-2 and V is TRBV25-1; D not certain. The V gene's germline CDR1 is MGHDK and CDR2 SYGVNS. Trimming stripped 5 bases from V and 1 base from J, with 2 bases between. The CDR3 is 11 amino acids. This CDR3 is CASSRNYGYTF. CDR3 DNA sequence: TGTGCCAGCAGTCGTAACTATGGCTACACCTTC.

The rearrangement joins TRBV4-1 to TRBJ2-3; 13 positions agree with TRBD2. Unmatched junction bases numbered 1, after V lost 4 bases and J lost 3 bases. The CDR3 has 15 residues. Germline V gene sequence: CDR1 MGHRA, CDR2 YSYEKL. CDR3 in amino acids: CASSPTSGGTDTQYF. In DNA, the CDR3 is TGCGCCAGCAGCCCGACTAGCGGGGGGACAGATACGCAGTATTTT.

The V and J genes are TRBV18 and TRBJ1-1; D is unresolved. Germline V gives CDR1 KGHSH, CDR2 LQKENI. V was shortened by 6 bases and J by 0 bases, with 14 bases between the two germline ends. The CDR3 is 15 amino acids. The CDR3 DNA sequence: TGTGCCAGCTCGACAAGACCTACTTTGAACACTGAAGCTTTCTTT. Protein: CASSTRPTLNTEAFF.

The J gene is TRBJ1-5, the V gene TRBV3-1 (or the pseudogene TRBV3-2); a weak D match, TRBD1 (5 bases). The CDR3 has 14 amino acids. Trimming stripped 4 bases from V and 7 bases from J, with 14 bases between. The germline V gene encodes CDR1 LGHDT and CDR2 YNNKEL (reference sequence). The CDR3 region has the DNA TGTGCCAGCAGCCTCCGACAGAATTCCCAGCCCCAGCATTTT. Its protein product is CASSLRQNSQPQHF.

The CDR3 region is CASRRASGGFVETQYF. The CDR3, as DNA: TGTGCCAGCCGACGCGCTAGCGGGGGGTTTGTGGAGACCCAGTACTTC. The rearrangement uses TRBV6-6 and TRBJ2-5, with 11 bases fitting TRBD2. This CDR3 comprises 16 residues. The ends lost 8 bases at V and 5 bases at J; junction bases unmatched: 13. Germline CDR1 and CDR2: MNHNY and SVGAGI (reference sequence).

The chain recombines TRBV4-1 with TRBJ1-5; D is undetermined. The CDR3 extends over 15 amino acids. Germline assignment: CDR1 MGHRA and CDR2 YSYEKL. V lost 0 bases and J 3 bases, leaving 9 bases between the germline ends. Written as DNA, the CDR3 is TGCGCCAGCAGCCAAGACCAGAGGGACAATCAGCCCCAGCATTTT. Translating gives CASSQDQRDNQPQHF.

The chain employs TRBV7-9 and TRBJ2-6; D remains ambiguous. V was shortened by 5 bases and J by 0 bases, with 14 bases between the two germline ends. This CDR3 has 17 residues. Germline assignment: CDR1 SEHNR and CDR2 FQNEAQ (reference sequence). DNA for the CDR3: TGTGCCAGCAGCCCCAAACAGAGATCCTCTGGGGCCAACGTCCTGACTTTC. As protein: CASSPKQRSSGANVLTF. Full variable domain (outside the CDR3, taken from reference TRBV7-9 and TRBJ2-6): DTGVSQNPRHKITKRGQNVTFRCDPISEHNRLYWYRQTLGQGPEFLTYFQNEAQLEKSRLLSDRFSAERPKGSFSTLEIQRTEQGDSAMYLCASSPKQRSSGANVLTFGAGSRLTVL.